This is a list of T cell receptor beta chains from one sample in a study of T cell responses to AZD1222 COVID-19 vaccine. Clones were read by immunoSEQ multiplex PCR, and TCRdb kept only the in-frame ones, dropping some. Of 100,000 to 150,000 clones listed, 80% to 90% are singletons. The sample in question was peripheral blood, obtained on day 0 of MenACWY control vaccination. The receptor source for this set is an adult in good health. Each CDR3 is given with its conserved first and last residue.

>TRBV6-5
CASSPRGPDTQYF
>TRBV4-3
CASSQRTGAYNEQFF
>TRBV11-2
CASSSGEFGNQPQHF
>TRBV29-1
CSVEVAGKGETQYF
>TRBV10-3
CAISETNYEQYF
>TRBV6-5
CASKGPDTQYF
>TRBV30
CAWNSGGGDTQYF
>TRBV12-3/TRBV12-4
CASSSDRDHGYTF
>TRBV5-1
CASSLAPVGLLFMHEQYF
>TRBV7-3
CASSLSPSHEQFF
>TRBV5-6
CATTFGGAGDTEAFF
>TRBV9
CASSVGAGVTGELFF
>TRBV29-1
CSPRDRVTDTQYF
>TRBV18
CASSFDRHGSYEQYF